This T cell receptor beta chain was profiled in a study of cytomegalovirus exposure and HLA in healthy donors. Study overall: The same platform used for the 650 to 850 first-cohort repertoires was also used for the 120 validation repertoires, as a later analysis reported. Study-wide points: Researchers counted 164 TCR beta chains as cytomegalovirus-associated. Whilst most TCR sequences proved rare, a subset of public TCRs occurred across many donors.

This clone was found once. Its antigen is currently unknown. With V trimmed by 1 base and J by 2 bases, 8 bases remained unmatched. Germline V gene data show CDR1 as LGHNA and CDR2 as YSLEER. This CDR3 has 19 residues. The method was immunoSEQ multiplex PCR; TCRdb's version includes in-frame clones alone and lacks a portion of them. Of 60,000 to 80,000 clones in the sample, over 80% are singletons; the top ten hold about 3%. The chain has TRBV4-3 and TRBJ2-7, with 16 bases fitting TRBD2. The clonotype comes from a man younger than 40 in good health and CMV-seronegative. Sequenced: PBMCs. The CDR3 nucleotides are TGCGCCAGCAGCCAAGGATTGGGACTAGCGGGAGGGCCCACCTACGAGCAGTACGTC. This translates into CASSQGLGLAGGPTYEQYV.